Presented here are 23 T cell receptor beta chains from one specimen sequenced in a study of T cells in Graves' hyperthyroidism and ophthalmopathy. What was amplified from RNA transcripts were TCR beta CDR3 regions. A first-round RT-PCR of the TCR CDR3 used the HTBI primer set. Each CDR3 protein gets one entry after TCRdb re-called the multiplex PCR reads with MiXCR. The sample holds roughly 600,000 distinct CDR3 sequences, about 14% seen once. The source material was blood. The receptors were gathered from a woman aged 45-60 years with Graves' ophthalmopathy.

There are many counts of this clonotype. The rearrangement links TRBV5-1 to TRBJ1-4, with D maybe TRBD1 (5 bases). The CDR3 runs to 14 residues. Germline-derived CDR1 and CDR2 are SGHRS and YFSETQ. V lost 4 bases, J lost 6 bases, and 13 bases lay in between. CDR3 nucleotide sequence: TGCGCCAGCAGCCTCGTTGGGACGTATGAAAAACTGTTTTTT. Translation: CASSLVGTYEKLFF.

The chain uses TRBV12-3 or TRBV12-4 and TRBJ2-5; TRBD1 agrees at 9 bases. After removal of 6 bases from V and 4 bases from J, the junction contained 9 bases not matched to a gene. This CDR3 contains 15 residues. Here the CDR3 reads CASRPMTGGRETQYF. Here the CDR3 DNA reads TGTGCCAGCAGGCCGATGACAGGGGGTAGAGAGACCCAGTACTTC.

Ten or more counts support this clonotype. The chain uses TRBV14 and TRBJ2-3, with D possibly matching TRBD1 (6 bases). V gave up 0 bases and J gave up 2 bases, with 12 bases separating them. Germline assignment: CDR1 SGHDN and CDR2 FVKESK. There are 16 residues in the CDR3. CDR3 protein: CASSQEQGINTDTQYF. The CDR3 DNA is TGTGCCAGCAGCCAAGAACAGGGAATCAACACAGATACGCAGTATTTT.

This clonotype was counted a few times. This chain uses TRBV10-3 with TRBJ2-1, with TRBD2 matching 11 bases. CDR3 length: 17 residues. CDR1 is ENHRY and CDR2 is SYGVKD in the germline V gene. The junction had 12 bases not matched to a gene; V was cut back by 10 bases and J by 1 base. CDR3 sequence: CASLGTSGAGSYNEQFF. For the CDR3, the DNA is TGTGCCAGCCTGGGGACTAGCGGAGCTGGATCCTACAATGAGCAGTTCTTC.

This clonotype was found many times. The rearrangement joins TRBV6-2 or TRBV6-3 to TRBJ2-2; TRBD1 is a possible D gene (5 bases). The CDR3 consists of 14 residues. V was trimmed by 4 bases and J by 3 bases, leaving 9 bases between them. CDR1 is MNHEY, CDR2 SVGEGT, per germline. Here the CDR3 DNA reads TGTGCCAGCAGTTCCAGGGTGGACACCGGGGAGCTGTTTTTT. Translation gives CASSSRVDTGELFF.

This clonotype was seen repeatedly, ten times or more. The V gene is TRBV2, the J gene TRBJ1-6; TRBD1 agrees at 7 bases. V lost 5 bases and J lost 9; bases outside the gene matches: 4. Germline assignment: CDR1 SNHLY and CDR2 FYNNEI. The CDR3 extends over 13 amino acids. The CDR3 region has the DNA TGTGCCAGCAGTACGGACAGGTCTTCACCCCTCCACTTT. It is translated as CASSTDRSSPLHF.

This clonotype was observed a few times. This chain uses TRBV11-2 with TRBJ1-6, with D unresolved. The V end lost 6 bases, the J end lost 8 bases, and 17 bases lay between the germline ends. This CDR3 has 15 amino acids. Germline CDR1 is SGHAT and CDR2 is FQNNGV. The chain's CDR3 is CASSHTRVLDSPLHF. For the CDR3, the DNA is TGTGCCAGCAGTCACACGAGGGTTTTGGATTCACCCCTCCACTTT.

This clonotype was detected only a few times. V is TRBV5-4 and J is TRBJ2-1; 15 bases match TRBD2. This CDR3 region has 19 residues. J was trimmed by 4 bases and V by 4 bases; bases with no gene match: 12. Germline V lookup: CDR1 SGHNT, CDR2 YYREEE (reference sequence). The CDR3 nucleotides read TGTGCCAGCAGCACCGGGACTAGCGGGAGGCTCCAAAATTACAATGAGCAGTTCTTC. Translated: CASSTGTSGRLQNYNEQFF.

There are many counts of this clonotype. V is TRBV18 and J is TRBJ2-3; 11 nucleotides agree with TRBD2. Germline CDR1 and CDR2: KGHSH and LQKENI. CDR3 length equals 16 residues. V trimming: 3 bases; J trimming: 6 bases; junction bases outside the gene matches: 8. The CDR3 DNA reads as TGTGCCAGCTCACCGTTAGCGGGAGGGCCCGTCGATACGCAGTATTTT. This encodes CASSPLAGGPVDTQYF.

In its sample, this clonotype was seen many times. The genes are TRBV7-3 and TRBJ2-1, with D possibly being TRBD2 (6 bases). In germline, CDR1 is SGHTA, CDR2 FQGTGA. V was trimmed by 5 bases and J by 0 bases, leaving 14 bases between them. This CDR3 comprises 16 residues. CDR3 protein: CASSQLAESSYNEQFF. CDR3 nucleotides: TGTGCCAGCAGCCAATTAGCGGAGAGCTCCTACAATGAGCAGTTCTTC. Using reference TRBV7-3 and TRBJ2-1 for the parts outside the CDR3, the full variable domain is GAGVSQTPSNKVTEKGKYVELRCDPISGHTALYWYRQSLGQGPEFLIYFQGTGAADDSGLPNDRFFAVRPEGSVSTLKIQRTERGDSAVYLCASSQLAESSYNEQFFGPGTRLTVL.

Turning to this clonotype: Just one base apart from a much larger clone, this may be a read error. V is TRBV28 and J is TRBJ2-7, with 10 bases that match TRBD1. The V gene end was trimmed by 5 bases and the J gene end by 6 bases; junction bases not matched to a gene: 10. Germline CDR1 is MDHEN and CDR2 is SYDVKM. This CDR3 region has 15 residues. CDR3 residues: CASSPSGTGVFEQYF. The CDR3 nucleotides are TGTGCCAGCAGTCCGTCCGGGACAGGGGTTTTCGAGCAGTACTTC.

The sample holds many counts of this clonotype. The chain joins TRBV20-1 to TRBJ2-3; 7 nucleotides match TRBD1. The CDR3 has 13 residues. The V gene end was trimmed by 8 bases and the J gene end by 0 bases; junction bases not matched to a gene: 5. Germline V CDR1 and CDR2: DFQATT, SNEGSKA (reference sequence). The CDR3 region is CSSPGQSTDTQYF. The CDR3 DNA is TGCAGTTCGCCGGGACAGAGCACAGATACGCAGTATTTT.

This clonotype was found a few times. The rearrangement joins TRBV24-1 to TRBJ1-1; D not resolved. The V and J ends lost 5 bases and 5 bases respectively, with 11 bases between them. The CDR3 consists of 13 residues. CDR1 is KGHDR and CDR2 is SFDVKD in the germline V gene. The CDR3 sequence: CATSGGSWTEAFF. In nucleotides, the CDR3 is TGTGCCACCAGTGGAGGGTCTTGGACTGAAGCTTTCTTT.

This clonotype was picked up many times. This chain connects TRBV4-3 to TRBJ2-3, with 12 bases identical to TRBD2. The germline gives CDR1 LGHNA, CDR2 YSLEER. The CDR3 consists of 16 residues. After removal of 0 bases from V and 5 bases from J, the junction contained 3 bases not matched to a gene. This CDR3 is CASSQDRLAGVDTQYF. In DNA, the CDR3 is TGCGCCAGCAGCCAAGACAGACTAGCGGGAGTAGATACGCAGTATTTT.

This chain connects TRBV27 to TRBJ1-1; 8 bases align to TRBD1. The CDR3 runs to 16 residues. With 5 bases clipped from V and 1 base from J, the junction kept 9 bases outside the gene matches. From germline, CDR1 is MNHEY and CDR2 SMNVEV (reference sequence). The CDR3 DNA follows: TGTGCCAGCAGTCAAATCTCCGGGACAGGGAACACTGAAGCTTTCTTT. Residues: CASSQISGTGNTEAFF.

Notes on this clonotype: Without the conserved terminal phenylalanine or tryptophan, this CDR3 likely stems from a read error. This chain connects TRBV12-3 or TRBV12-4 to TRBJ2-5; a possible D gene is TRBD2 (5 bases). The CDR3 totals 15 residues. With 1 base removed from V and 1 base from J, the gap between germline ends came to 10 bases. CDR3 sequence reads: CASSLGWGVQETQYL. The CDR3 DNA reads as TGTGCCAGCAGTTTAGGCTGGGGAGTCCAAGAGACCCAGTACCTC.

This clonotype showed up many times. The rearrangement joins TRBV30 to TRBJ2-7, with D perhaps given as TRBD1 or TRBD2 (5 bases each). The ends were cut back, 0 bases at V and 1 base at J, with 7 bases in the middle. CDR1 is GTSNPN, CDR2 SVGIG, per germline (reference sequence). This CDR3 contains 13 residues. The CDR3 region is CAWSVRGSYEQYF. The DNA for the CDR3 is TGTGCCTGGAGTGTGAGGGGATCCTACGAGCAGTACTTC.

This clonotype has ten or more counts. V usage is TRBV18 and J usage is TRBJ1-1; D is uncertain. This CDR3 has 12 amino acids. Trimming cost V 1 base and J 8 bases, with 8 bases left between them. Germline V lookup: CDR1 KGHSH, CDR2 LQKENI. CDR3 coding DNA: TGTGCCAGCTCACCACGTGTAGCCGAAGCTTTCTTT. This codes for CASSPRVAEAFF.

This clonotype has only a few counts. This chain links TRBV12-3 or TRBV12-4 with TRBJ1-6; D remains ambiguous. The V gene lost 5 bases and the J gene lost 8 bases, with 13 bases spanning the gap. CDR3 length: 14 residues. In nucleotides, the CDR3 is TGTGCCAGCAGTCGGGGTTTTGGGGATTCACCCCTCCACTTT. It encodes CASSRGFGDSPLHF.

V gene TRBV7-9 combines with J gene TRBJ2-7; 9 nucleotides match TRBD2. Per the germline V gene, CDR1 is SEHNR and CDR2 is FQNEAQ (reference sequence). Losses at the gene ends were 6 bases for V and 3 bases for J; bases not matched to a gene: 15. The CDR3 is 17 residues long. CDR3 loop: CASSSRFGLAQIYEQYF. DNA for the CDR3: TGTGCCAGCAGTTCTCGTTTTGGACTAGCGCAGATCTACGAGCAGTACTTC.

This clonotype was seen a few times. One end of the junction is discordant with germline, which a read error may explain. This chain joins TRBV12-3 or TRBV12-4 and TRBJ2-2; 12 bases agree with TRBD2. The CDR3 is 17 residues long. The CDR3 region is CVSSFPRLAGVSGELFF. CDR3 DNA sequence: TGTGTCAGCAGTTTCCCGAGACTAGCGGGGGTCTCCGGGGAGCTGTTTTTT.

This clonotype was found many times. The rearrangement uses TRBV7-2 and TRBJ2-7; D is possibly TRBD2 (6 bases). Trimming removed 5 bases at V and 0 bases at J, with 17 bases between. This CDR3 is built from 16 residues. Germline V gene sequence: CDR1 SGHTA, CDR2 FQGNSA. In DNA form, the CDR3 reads TGTGCCAGCAGCCCCCTCGGCGGGGCCGACTCCTACGAGCAGTACTTC. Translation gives CASSPLGGADSYEQYF. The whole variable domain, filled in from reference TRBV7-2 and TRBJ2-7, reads GAGVSQSPSNKVTEKGKDVELRCDPISGHTALYWYRQSLGQGLEFLIYFQGNSAPDKSGLPSDRFSAERTGGSVSTLTIQRTQQEDSAVYLCASSPLGGADSYEQYFGPGTRLTVT.

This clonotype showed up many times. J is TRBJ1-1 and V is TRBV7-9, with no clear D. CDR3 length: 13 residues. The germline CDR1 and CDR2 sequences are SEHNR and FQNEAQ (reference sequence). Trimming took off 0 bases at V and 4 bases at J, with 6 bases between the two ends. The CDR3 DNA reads TGTGCCAGCAGCTTAGCCCCAGGCACTGAAGCTTTCTTT. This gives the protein CASSLAPGTEAFF.